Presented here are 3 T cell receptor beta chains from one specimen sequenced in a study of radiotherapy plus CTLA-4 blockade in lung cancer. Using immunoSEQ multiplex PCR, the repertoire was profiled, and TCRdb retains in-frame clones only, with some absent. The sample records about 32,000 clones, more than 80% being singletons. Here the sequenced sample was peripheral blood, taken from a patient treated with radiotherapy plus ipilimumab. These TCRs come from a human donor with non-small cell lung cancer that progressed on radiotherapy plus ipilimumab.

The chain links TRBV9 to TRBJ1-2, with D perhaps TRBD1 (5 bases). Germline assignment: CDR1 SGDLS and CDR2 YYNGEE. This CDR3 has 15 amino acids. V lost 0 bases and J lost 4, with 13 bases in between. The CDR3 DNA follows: TGTGCCAGCAGCGTAGGAGATCAGGGCAGCTATGGCTACACCTTC. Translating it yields CASSVGDQGSYGYTF.

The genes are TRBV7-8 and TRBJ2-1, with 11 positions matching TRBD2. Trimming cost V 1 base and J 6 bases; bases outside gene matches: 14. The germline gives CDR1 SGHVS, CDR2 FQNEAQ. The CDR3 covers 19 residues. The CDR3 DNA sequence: TGTGCCAGCAGCTTAGTCTTGCCTAGCGGGGGGCTAGCGGGCAATGAGCAGTTCTTC. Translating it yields CASSLVLPSGGLAGNEQFF.

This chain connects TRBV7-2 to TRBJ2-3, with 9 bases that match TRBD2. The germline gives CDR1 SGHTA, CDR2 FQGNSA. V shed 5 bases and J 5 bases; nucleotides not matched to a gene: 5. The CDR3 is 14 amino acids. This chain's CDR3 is CASSTGLAGDTQYF. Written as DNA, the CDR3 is TGTGCCAGCAGCACGGGACTAGCTGGAGATACGCAGTATTTT. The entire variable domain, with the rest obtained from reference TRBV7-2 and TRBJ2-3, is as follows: GAGVSQSPSNKVTEKGKDVELRCDPISGHTALYWYRQSLGQGLEFLIYFQGNSAPDKSGLPSDRFSAERTGGSVSTLTIQRTQQEDSAVYLCASSTGLAGDTQYFGPGTRLTVL.